This TCR beta chain is drawn from a study of PD-L1 blockade in urothelial cancer. Study details: Patients with male sex and bladder-origin urothelial cancer accounted for about 85% of the roughly 30 enrolled. Blood was evaluated 3 weeks (second dose) and 6 weeks after therapy began. The median T cell count in blood samples was 141,255.

This CDR3 spans 18 amino acids. Germline V gives CDR1 MGHRA, CDR2 YSYEKL. V shed 2 bases and J shed 0 bases, with 14 bases lying between them. General study points: Better survival was forecast by a pretreatment blood TCR clonality below the median.

Method: immunoSEQ multiplex PCR; TCRdb's copy keeps in-frame clones and lacks some. The data contain about 20,000 clones, around 88% of them singletons. There are a few counts of this clone. Its antigen is not identified. This specimen was PBMCs, taken around atezolizumab (anti-PD-L1) treatment. This chain uses TRBV4-1 with TRBJ2-6; the D gene is possibly TRBD1 (5 bases). The TCR originated in a man between 45 and 60 years old with urothelial cancer. Here the CDR3 reads CASSQYLQGPSGANVLTF. CDR3 in DNA: TGCGCCAGCAGCCAATATCTTCAGGGTCCCTCTGGGGCCAACGTCCTGACTTTC.